The clone carrying this TCR beta chain came up once. Clones were sequenced by immunoSEQ multiplex PCR, and TCRdb holds only the in-frame ones, with some missing. This table holds some 59,000 clones, around 93% found once. The sample is drawn from a study of OX40 agonist ivuxolimab in advanced cancers. V was pared by 5 bases and J by 0 bases, with 8 bases between. The CDR3 is made up of 14 amino acids. Germline V gives CDR1 MNHEY, CDR2 SVGAGI. The specimen was CD4+ or CD8+ T cells sorted from blood, collected in a trial of the OX40 agonist ivuxolimab. This rearrangement joins TRBV6-5 to TRBJ1-5; D is undetermined. The source is an adult with an advanced solid tumor such as melanoma, head and neck, liver or kidney cancer. In nucleotides, the CDR3 is TGTGCCAGCAGTCCCGGGATTAGCAATCAGCCCCAGCATTTT. This gives the protein CASSPGISNQPQHF.